The source of this T cell receptor beta chain is a study of shared clonotypes between healthy human individuals. Findings of the study overall: Across subsets, estimated richness was generally greater for naive than for memory populations.

In this sample, this clone turned up once. The antigen is not known. The data were produced by immunoSEQ multiplex PCR, yet TCRdb's version contains in-frame clones alone and is incomplete. Here the sample spans about 1 million clones, roughly 70% being singletons. Deletions cut 3 bases from V and 2 bases from J, with 18 bases between. The CDR3 spans 17 residues. Germline V CDR1 and CDR2: MGHDK, SYGVNS. All of the donors resided in Nashville, Tennessee, and each was a Caucasian adult. It was into CD45RA+ naive and CD45RA-negative memory subsets that the CD4+ cells were split. This clonotype was sampled from a man younger than 30 in good health. The V and J genes are TRBV25-1 and TRBJ2-3; a possible D gene is TRBD2 (7 bases). The sample taken for sequencing was memory CD4+ T cells sorted from blood. The subset: CD45RA-negative fraction. The CDR3 nucleotides are TGTGCCAGCAGTGAGTGGCCGGGGGGCTATACCACAGATACGCAGTATTTT. It translates to CASSEWPGGYTTDTQYF.